This entry lists 16 T cell receptor beta chains sequenced from one sample in a study of identical twins. One entry per CDR3 protein, called by TCRdb with MiXCR from the 5' RACE reads. The sample has hundreds of thousands of distinct CDR3 sequences, approximately 21% seen once. A further study also used this sample, focusing on T cells expressing NK-cell markers.

The sequenced material came from PBMCs. All receptors derive from a young woman in good health.

The sample holds many counts of this clonotype. V gene TRBV7-9 combines with J gene TRBJ2-1; 12 nucleotides align to TRBD2. The CDR3 is 15 amino acids. V was pared by 5 bases and J by 8 bases, with 7 bases of the junction left unmatched. Germline V gene sequence: CDR1 SEHNR, CDR2 FQNEAQ (reference sequence). The CDR3 sequence: CASSRTSGAVHEQFF. The CDR3 coding sequence is TGTGCCAGCAGCCGGACTAGCGGGGCGGTCCATGAGCAGTTCTTC.

There are a few counts of this clonotype. The J gene is TRBJ2-7, the V gene TRBV20-1; D might be TRBD2 (5 bases). Germline CDR1 DFQATT, CDR2 SNEGSKA (reference sequence). V was trimmed by 4 bases and J by 3 bases, leaving 16 bases between them. The CDR3 extends over 14 amino acids. CDR3 loop: CSATPGSRGYEQYF. For the CDR3, the DNA is TGCAGTGCTACACCGGGATCCCGAGGCTACGAGCAGTACTTC.

This clonotype occurred many times. The V call is TRBV20-1, the J call TRBJ1-3; D call uncertain. This CDR3 region has 15 residues. Germline loops: CDR1 DFQATT, CDR2 SNEGSKA (reference sequence). Trimming cost V 1 base and J 6 bases, with 16 bases left between them. The CDR3: CSARGAGGYANTIYF. CDR3 coding DNA: TGCAGTGCTAGAGGGGCAGGAGGTTATGCAAACACCATATATTTT.

In this sample, this clonotype turned up many times. The rearrangement links TRBV10-3 to TRBJ2-3; the D is unclear. Trimming cost V 0 bases and J 2 bases, with 6 bases left between them. This CDR3 region has 14 residues. Looked up from germline, CDR1 is ENHRY and CDR2 is SYGVKD. The CDR3, as DNA: TGTGCCATCAGTGAGTCGGGCTACACAGATACGCAGTATTTT. Its translation: CAISESGYTDTQYF.

The table lists this clonotype with many counts. V gene TRBV5-1 combines with J gene TRBJ1-1; possible D gene TRBD1, 6 bases. Germline CDR1 and CDR2: SGHRS and YFSETQ. This CDR3 is 14 amino acids long. The V end was cut by 4 bases, the J end by 5 bases, with 15 bases between. For the CDR3, the DNA is TGCGCCAGCAGCACTGAGGACAGTGGGACTGAAGCTTTCTTT. Amino acid sequence: CASSTEDSGTEAFF.

This chain connects TRBV27 to TRBJ2-6; D uncertain. Trimming left V 5 bases short and J 0 bases short, with 8 bases between. The length of the CDR3 is 15 residues. The germline gives CDR1 MNHEY, CDR2 SMNVEV (reference sequence). The CDR3 DNA follows: TGTGCCAGCAGTCCCTTCATCTCTGGGGCCAACGTCCTGACTTTC. It yields the protein CASSPFISGANVLTF.

The table lists this clonotype with many counts. The chain has TRBV10-3 and TRBJ2-3; 9 bases map to TRBD2. Germline assignment: CDR1 ENHRY and CDR2 SYGVKD. The trim removed 0 bases at V and 5 bases at J, leaving 6 bases unmatched. The CDR3 is 16 amino acids. The CDR3 spells CAISESGGRAEDTQYF. The CDR3 coding sequence is TGTGCCATCAGTGAGTCGGGCGGGAGGGCCGAAGATACGCAGTATTTT.

This rearrangement joins TRBV29-1 to TRBJ1-1; no reliable D call. V gave up 7 bases and J gave up 3 bases, with 18 bases separating them. The CDR3 loop spans 14 amino acids. Per the germline V gene, CDR1 is SQVTM and CDR2 is ANQGSEA. The DNA of the CDR3 is TGCAGCGCCTTGAGACGCATCGTACACACTGAAGCTTTCTTT. As protein: CSALRRIVHTEAFF. The variable domain in full, with the rest retrieved from reference TRBV29-1 and TRBJ1-1, is SAVISQKPSRDICQRGTSLTIQCQVDSQVTMMFWYRQQPGQSLTLIATANQGSEATYESGFVIDKFPISRPNLTFSTLTVSNMSPEDSSIYLCSALRRIVHTEAFFGQGTRLTVV.

V gene TRBV12-3 or TRBV12-4 combines with J gene TRBJ1-1; 10 bases fit TRBD1. V lost 3 bases, J lost 11 bases, and 6 bases stayed unmatched. CDR3 length: 13 amino acids. For the CDR3, the DNA is TGTGCCAGCAGTTTTTGGGACAGGGGTTTGGCTTTCTTT. Amino acids: CASSFWDRGLAFF.

V gene TRBV7-9 combines with J gene TRBJ2-3; the D is unclear. V lost 1 base, J lost 2 bases, and 16 bases lay in between. The CDR3 runs to 17 residues. Germline V gene sequence: CDR1 SEHNR, CDR2 FQNEAQ (reference sequence). The CDR3 region has the DNA TGTGCCAGCAGCTTAGTTGGGCAGTCTACATACACAGATACGCAGTATTTT. The encoded protein is CASSLVGQSTYTDTQYF.

This clonotype has more than one count but fewer than ten. The CDR3 sequence is CASSYQTTGGKLFF. In DNA, the CDR3 is TGTGCCAGCAGTTACCAAACGACCGGCGGAAAACTGTTTTTT. The genes are TRBV6-5 and TRBJ1-4, with D uncertain. V lost 2 bases and J lost 10, with 14 bases in between. In germline, CDR1 is MNHEY, CDR2 SVGAGI. The CDR3 is 14 residues long.

V usage is TRBV12-3 or TRBV12-4 and J usage is TRBJ2-1, with 9 bases identical to TRBD2. The V and J ends lost 7 bases and 1 base, in that order; junction bases with no gene match: 14. The CDR3 consists of 18 residues. The CDR3 DNA is TGTGCCAGCAAGAACGCGAGACTAGCGGATTTTTCCTACAATGAGCAGTTCTTC. Its protein is CASKNARLADFSYNEQFF.

The J gene is TRBJ2-1, the V gene TRBV11-1; TRBD2 matches at 14 bases. CDR3 size: 16 residues. V gave up 4 bases and J gave up 3 bases; unmatched junction bases: 2. Germline V gene sequence: CDR1 SGHAT, CDR2 FQDESV (reference sequence). In DNA, the CDR3 is TGTGCCAGCAGCTGGGGGACTAGCGGGGGCTACAATGAGCAGTTCTTC. It encodes CASSWGTSGGYNEQFF. The variable domain in full, completed from reference TRBV11-1 and TRBJ2-1, reads EAEVAQSPRYKITEKSQAVAFWCDPISGHATLYWYRQILGQGPELLVQFQDESVVDDSQLPKDRFSAERLKGVDSTLKIQPAELGDSAMYLCASSWGTSGGYNEQFFGPGTRLTVL.

This clonotype has a handful of counts. J is TRBJ1-2 and V is TRBV20-1, with unresolved D. V shed 5 bases and J shed 3 bases, with 13 bases lying between them. The germline V gene encodes CDR1 DFQATT and CDR2 SNEGSKA (reference sequence). The CDR3 is 13 residues long. For the CDR3, the DNA is TGCAGTGCTCCCCTACCTACCGACTATGGCTACACCTTC. This encodes CSAPLPTDYGYTF.

This clonotype was seen more than once but under ten times. This chain joins TRBV20-1 and TRBJ2-3; D possibly corresponds to TRBD1 (5 bases). Trimming took 0 bases from V and 8 from J, leaving 9 bases between them. The CDR3 contains 12 residues. Germline CDR1 reads DFQATT; CDR2 reads SNEGSKA (reference sequence). CDR3 sequence reads: CSARDQGGTQYF. DNA of the CDR3: TGCAGTGCTAGAGACCAGGGCGGTACGCAGTATTTT.

The chain has TRBV20-1 and TRBJ2-7; 13 nucleotides line up with TRBD2. Germline values: CDR1 DFQATT, CDR2 SNEGSKA (reference sequence). CDR3 length equals 15 residues. With V trimmed by 5 bases and J by 4 bases, 8 bases remained unmatched. The CDR3 DNA reads TGCAGTGCTTATGATCCGGGACTAGCGGGGTACGAGCAGTACTTC. It yields the protein CSAYDPGLAGYEQYF.